The next 20 T cell receptor beta chains were all read from a single sample in a study of molecular identifiers for immune sequencing clone quantification. TCRdb independently ran MiXCR on the PCR reads; one entry per CDR3 protein. Among 550,000 to 750,000 distinct CDR3 sequences, nearly 20% were seen once, and the ten largest hold 0.75% to 0.95%. Sequenced input: naive CD8+ T cells from blood, with Jurkat cell RNA spiked in. The subset is: FACS-sorted CD8+CD4-CCR7+CD45RA+ naive T cells. The receptors derive from a human donor in good health. Some libraries in this study had Jurkat cell RNA spiked in.

Details on this clonotype: This may arise from a read error, as a much more abundant clone is one base away. The gene calls are TRBV19 and TRBJ1-1, with D possibly being TRBD1 (6 bases). The germline CDR1 and CDR2 sequences are LNHDA and SQIVND (reference sequence). The CDR3 is made up of 14 amino acids. The V end was cut by 4 bases, the J end by 3 bases, with 12 bases between. The CDR3, as DNA: TGTGCCAGTAGTAGGGGGGGCGAATACACTGAAGCTTTCTTT. Translated: CASSRGGEYTEAFF.

The rearrangement joins TRBV7-9 to TRBJ2-1; a weak D match, TRBD2 (5 bases). Trimming stripped 2 bases from V and 2 bases from J, with 10 bases between. CDR3 length equals 15 residues. Germline CDR1 is SEHNR and CDR2 is FQNEAQ (reference sequence). The CDR3 here is CASSLPSGTYNEQFF. As DNA, the CDR3 is TGTGCCAGCAGCTTACCCAGCGGAACCTACAATGAGCAGTTCTTC. The full variable domain, its missing parts supplied by reference TRBV7-9 and TRBJ2-1, is DTGVSQNPRHKITKRGQNVTFRCDPISEHNRLYWYRQTLGQGPEFLTYFQNEAQLEKSRLLSDRFSAERPKGSFSTLEIQRTEQGDSAMYLCASSLPSGTYNEQFFGPGTRLTVL.

This clonotype was counted many times. This chain joins TRBV7-6 and TRBJ2-3; 8 bases agree with TRBD2. V shed 4 bases and J 8 bases; nucleotides not matched to a gene: 20. The CDR3 totals 18 residues. Germline V gene lookup returns CDR1 SGHVS and CDR2 FNYEAQ. Written as DNA, the CDR3 is TGTGCCAGCAGCTATCTAGCATCCGGGAGGGTATCTTCGGGTACGCAGTATTTT. This encodes CASSYLASGRVSSGTQYF.

This clonotype showed up just a few times. The V call is TRBV4-3, the J call TRBJ1-2; 11 nucleotides match TRBD1. Germline loops: CDR1 LGHNA, CDR2 YSLEER. This CDR3 spans 18 amino acids. Unmatched junction bases numbered 15, after V lost 6 bases and J lost 3 bases. CDR3 nucleotides: TGCGCCAGCAGTCGGCCGGCCCCCGGGACAGGGGGTGACTATGGCTACACCTTC. Its protein is CASSRPAPGTGGDYGYTF.

There are a few counts of this clonotype. The rearrangement joins TRBV11-3 to TRBJ2-2; D is uncertain. CDR3 length: 12 residues. Deletions cut 8 bases from V and 5 bases from J, with 9 bases between. Germline assignment: CDR1 SGHNT and CDR2 YENEEA. The CDR3 here is CASGEGTGELFF. CDR3 nucleotide sequence: TGTGCCAGCGGAGAAGGGACCGGGGAGCTGTTTTTT.

In regard to this clonotype: A single base separates this from a much larger clone, so it may be a read error. The genes are TRBV7-9 and TRBJ2-3, with 7 bases lining up with TRBD2. CDR3 length equals 16 residues. CDR1 is SEHNR, CDR2 FQNEAQ, per germline (reference sequence). The CDR3 region has the DNA TGTGCCAGCAGCCCCCTTTGGGAGGGCCCGGCAGATATGCAGTATTTT. Amino acids: CASSPLWEGPADMQYF.

The J gene is TRBJ1-1, the V gene TRBV12-3 or TRBV12-4; weak D call: TRBD1 (5 bases). V was pared by 3 bases and J by 3 bases, with 11 bases between. The CDR3 extends over 14 amino acids. The CDR3 sequence: CASSFRGFDTEAFF. DNA for the CDR3: TGTGCCAGCAGTTTTCGGGGGTTCGACACTGAAGCTTTCTTT.

This clonotype has ten or more counts. V is TRBV4-3 and J is TRBJ1-3; D is unclear. CDR3 size: 17 residues. Germline CDR1 is LGHNA and CDR2 is YSLEER. V lost 0 bases and J lost 3, with 15 bases in between. CDR3 region: CASSQDSVDAHGNTIYF. The CDR3, as DNA: TGCGCCAGCAGCCAAGATTCGGTCGATGCCCATGGAAACACCATATATTTT.

As regards this clonotype: Just one base apart from a much larger clone, this may be a read error. The V call is TRBV12-3 or TRBV12-4, the J call TRBJ2-2, with 8 bases that match TRBD2. Germline trimming cut 6 bases from V and 5 bases from J; bases unmatched to any gene: 11. The CDR3 is 16 amino acids. The CDR3, as DNA: TGTGCCAGCAGCGGGGGTTCGGGACTAGAAACCGGGGAGCTGTTTTTT. It specifies CASSGGSGLETGELFF.

The chain has TRBV6-6 and TRBJ1-1; TRBD1 matches at 10 bases. Per the germline V gene, CDR1 is MNHNY and CDR2 is SVGAGI (reference sequence). The CDR3 spans 18 residues. V shed 7 bases, J shed 1 base, and the junction held 15 bases outside the gene matches. For the CDR3, the DNA is TGTGCCAGCACCCACTTTCCGGGACAGGGGCTTTCGAACACTGAAGCTTTCTTT. Translation gives CASTHFPGQGLSNTEAFF.

Turning to this clonotype: Its ends do not fully match the called genes, so a read error is possible. This chain links TRBV7-9 with TRBJ2-7, with D possibly called TRBD1 or TRBD2 (5 bases each). Germline-derived CDR1 and CDR2 are SEHNR and FQNEAQ (reference sequence). The CDR3 runs 14 residues. CDR3 nucleotide sequence: TGTGCCAGCAGCTTATTGGGGGTCCACTACGAGCAGTGCTTC. The encoded protein is CASSLLGVHYEQCF. Full variable domain (remainder filled in from reference TRBV7-9 and TRBJ2-7): DTGVSQNPRHKITKRGQNVTFRCDPISEHNRLYWYRQTLGQGPEFLTYFQNEAQLEKSRLLSDRFSAERPKGSFSTLEIQRTEQGDSAMYLCASSLLGVHYEQCFGPGTRLTVT.

The chain carries TRBV9 and TRBJ2-7, with unresolved D. Trimming took 4 bases from V and 0 from J, leaving 11 bases between them. Germline-derived CDR1 and CDR2 are SGDLS and YYNGEE. The CDR3 has 14 residues. In DNA form, the CDR3 reads TGTGCCAGCAGCCCAAACGACCTCTCCTACGAGCAGTACTTC. This sequence encodes CASSPNDLSYEQYF.

The genes are TRBV25-1 and TRBJ2-5; 7 bases match TRBD2. CDR1 MGHDK and CDR2 SYGVNS come from the germline V gene. Unmatched junction bases numbered 12, after V lost 0 bases and J lost 5 bases. CDR3 size: 17 residues. The CDR3 region has the DNA TGTGCCAGCAGTGAATATACGGGACTAACCGTTGGTGAGACCCAGTACTTC. Protein product: CASSEYTGLTVGETQYF.

In the case of this clonotype: At one of its ends the junction is not consistent with the germline gene, which may arise from a read error. The genes are TRBV29-1 and TRBJ1-2; 12 bases are a match to TRBD1. Looked up from germline, CDR1 is SQVTM and CDR2 is ANQGSEA. CDR3 length: 16 amino acids. The CDR3: CSVDSGQGASNCGYTF. CDR3 coding DNA: TGCAGCGTTGATTCGGGACAGGGGGCATCGAACTGTGGCTACACCTTC. The full variable domain, completed using reference TRBV29-1 and TRBJ1-2, is SAVISQKPSRDICQRGTSLTIQCQVDSQVTMMFWYRQQPGQSLTLIATANQGSEATYESGFVIDKFPISRPNLTFSTLTVSNMSPEDSSIYLCSVDSGQGASNCGYTFGSGTRLTVV.

This clonotype has ten or more counts. This chain uses TRBV9 with TRBJ1-4, with D possibly matching TRBD1 (6 bases). Trimming pared 4 bases from V and 8 bases from J, leaving 12 bases between. The CDR3 has 13 residues. Germline V gene sequence: CDR1 SGDLS, CDR2 YYNGEE. The CDR3 protein is CASSPLGQEKLFF. Here the CDR3 DNA reads TGTGCCAGCAGCCCCTTAGGACAGGAAAAACTGTTTTTT.

This clonotype was recorded many times. One end of the junction is discordant with germline, which a read error may explain. The genes are TRBV29-1 and TRBJ1-1; 11 bases agree with TRBD1. The CDR3 runs 16 residues. In germline, CDR1 is SQVTM, CDR2 ANQGSEA. This CDR3 reads CSVEVGTGGVASEAFF. The CDR3 DNA reads as TGCAGCGTAGAAGTGGGGACAGGGGGGGTAGCGTCTGAAGCTTTCTTT.

V and J are TRBV20-1 and TRBJ2-7, with 10 bases matching TRBD1. Germline V CDR1 and CDR2: DFQATT, SNEGSKA (reference sequence). J lost 2 bases, V lost 4 bases, and 5 bases had no gene match. The CDR3 is 14 amino acids. The CDR3 spells CSAIGQGVPYEQYF. CDR3 coding DNA: TGCAGTGCTATCGGACAGGGGGTCCCCTACGAGCAGTACTTC.

This clonotype was seen repeatedly, ten times or more. The J gene is TRBJ1-5, the V gene TRBV2; D might be TRBD1 (5 bases). Germline V gene data show CDR1 as SNHLY and CDR2 as FYNNEI. The V gene lost 8 bases and the J gene lost 9 bases, with 17 bases spanning the gap. CDR3 size: 13 residues. The CDR3 protein is CASHSGTLMPQHF. Here the CDR3 DNA reads TGTGCCAGCCATTCGGGGACTTTGATGCCCCAGCATTTT.

Notes on this clonotype: This may be a read error: a much more frequent sequence differs by one nucleotide. The CDR3 does not end in the conserved phenylalanine or tryptophan, so this is likely a read error. The chain recombines TRBV9 with TRBJ1-1, with 8 bases matching TRBD1. This CDR3 comprises 18 residues. The junction had 17 bases not matched to a gene; V was cut back by 4 bases and J by 3 bases. The germline gives CDR1 SGDLS, CDR2 YYNGEE. The CDR3 sequence is CASSPRGQGLNRDTEAFS. Written as DNA, the CDR3 is TGTGCCAGCAGCCCCCGTGGACAGGGCCTTAACCGGGACACTGAAGCTTTCTCT.

Details on this clonotype: This CDR3 is missing its conserved last phenylalanine or tryptophan, likely due to a read error. CDR3: CASSFTSGTGDNEQFS. In DNA, the CDR3 is TGTGCCAGCAGCTTCACTTCCGGGACAGGAGACAATGAGCAGTTCTCC. The rearrangement joins TRBV7-3 to TRBJ2-1; 8 nucleotides line up with TRBD1. Trimming removed 3 bases from V and 5 bases from J; junction bases left unmatched: 9. There are 16 residues in the CDR3. Germline CDR1 and CDR2: SGHTA and FQGTGA.